Below are 9 T cell receptor beta chains sequenced from a single sample in a study of T cell responses to AZD1222 COVID-19 vaccine. Using immunoSEQ multiplex PCR, the repertoire was profiled, and TCRdb retains in-frame clones only, with some absent. The sample holds 150,000 to 200,000 clones, around 90% seen once. The source material was peripheral blood, sampled 28 days after the second dose of the MenACWY control vaccine. Receptors were obtained from an adult who received the MenACWY meningococcal vaccine as a control.

The chain uses TRBV5-1 and TRBJ1-2; D unresolved. The germline V gene encodes CDR1 SGHRS and CDR2 YFSETQ. CDR3 length: 12 amino acids. With 2 bases removed from V and 6 bases from J, the gap between germline ends came to 8 bases. CDR3 in DNA: TGCGCCAGCAGCTTCATCTCCGATGGCTACACCTTC. As protein: CASSFISDGYTF.

V and J are TRBV9 and TRBJ2-5; TRBD1 aligns across 7 bases. The CDR3 covers 15 residues. V lost 3 bases to trimming and J lost 7 bases; unmatched junction nucleotides: 12. Germline V gives CDR1 SGDLS, CDR2 YYNGEE. CDR3 in DNA: TGTGCCAGCAGCGCACCGAACAGGGGATGGGTGACCCAGTACTTC. Translated: CASSAPNRGWVTQYF.

J is TRBJ2-1 and V is TRBV18; D perhaps matches TRBD2 (6 bases). Germline lookup yields CDR1 KGHSH and CDR2 LQKENI. V shed 3 bases and J shed 6 bases, with 15 bases lying between them. The CDR3 has 15 amino acids. The CDR3 bases are TGTGCCAGCTCACCCCTTCGGGAGTTGGCCAATGAGCAGTTCTTC. Amino acids: CASSPLRELANEQFF.

This sequence joins TRBV2 and TRBJ1-5; perhaps TRBD1 as D (6 bases). Germline lookup yields CDR1 SNHLY and CDR2 FYNNEI. Trimming shortened V by 6 bases and J by 4 bases, and 13 bases separated the two germline ends. The CDR3 has 14 residues. CDR3 bases: TGTGCCAGCAGGGACAGTGAAGTTAATCAGCCCCAGCATTTT. Translation: CASRDSEVNQPQHF.

The gene calls are TRBV6-5 and TRBJ1-1; D is possibly TRBD1 (6 bases). V lost 6 bases and J 3 bases, leaving 14 bases between the germline ends. The CDR3 contains 14 residues. Germline V lookup: CDR1 MNHEY, CDR2 SVGAGI. CDR3 nucleotide sequence: TGTGCCAGCAGCGTCCCCCGGACAGACACTGAAGCTTTCTTT. Translation gives CASSVPRTDTEAFF.

The chain has TRBV7-9 and TRBJ1-1; D remains unclear. The CDR3 is 12 residues long. Deletions cut 5 bases from V and 5 bases from J, with 9 bases between. Germline values: CDR1 SEHNR, CDR2 FQNEAQ (reference sequence). The CDR3 region has the DNA TGTGCCAGCAGCCCGCCGGGAACTGAAGCTTTCTTT. Amino acids: CASSPPGTEAFF.

This rearrangement joins TRBV28 to TRBJ1-5; D is unresolved. Germline V gives CDR1 MDHEN, CDR2 SYDVKM. Trimming cost V 5 bases and J 3 bases, with 17 bases left between them. CDR3 length: 16 residues. The chain's CDR3 is CASSPSRSPINQPQHF. CDR3 DNA: TGTGCCAGCAGTCCATCAAGAAGTCCTATCAATCAGCCCCAGCATTTT.

The chain is built from TRBV6-5 and TRBJ1-6, with D hard to call. Deletions cut 4 bases from V and 6 bases from J, with 13 bases between. The CDR3 consists of 15 residues. Germline V gene data show CDR1 as MNHEY and CDR2 as SVGAGI. The CDR3 bases are TGTGCCAGCAGTTGGAAACAGCCGTTTAATTCACCCCTCCACTTT. As protein: CASSWKQPFNSPLHF.

The J gene is TRBJ2-7, the V gene TRBV7-9, with D tentatively TRBD1 (6 bases). Germline CDR1 reads SEHNR; CDR2 reads FQNEAQ (reference sequence). V was shortened by 6 bases and J by 6 bases, with 12 bases between the two germline ends. This CDR3 is 12 amino acids long. CDR3 protein: CASSLQGSEQYF. In DNA, the CDR3 is TGTGCCAGCAGTTTACAGGGAAGCGAGCAGTACTTC.